The 5 T cell receptor beta chains below were found in one sample sequenced in a study of cytomegalovirus exposure and HLA in healthy donors. The study ran its PCR with 60 Vbeta and 13 Jbeta primers. Sequenced by immunoSEQ multiplex PCR; TCRdb stores in-frame clones only, minus some. This sample has roughly 190,000 clones; around a tenth occur once, and the top ten carry over 1%. Sequences were obtained from PBMCs. Receptor source: a woman aged 25 to 45 in good health and CMV-seropositive.

CDR3 sequence: CASSARQGATGELFF. As DNA, the CDR3 is TGTGCCAGCAGTGCCCGACAGGGGGCCACCGGGGAGCTGTTTTTT. V gene TRBV6-4 combines with J gene TRBJ2-2; 10 nucleotides line up with TRBD1. The V gene's germline CDR1 is MRHNA and CDR2 SNTAGT. The CDR3 runs 15 residues. The V segment lost 4 bases and the J segment 4 bases; nucleotides outside the gene matches: 3.

This clone was recorded a few times. The CDR3 coding sequence is TGTGCCAGCAGCTTAGGATCCTCAGCCGGGGGGCTAGAGACCCAGTACTTC. Translating it yields CASSLGSSAGGLETQYF. The chain uses TRBV7-9 and TRBJ2-5, with D maybe TRBD2 (7 bases). CDR1 and CDR2 from the germline V gene are SEHNR and FQNEAQ (reference sequence). Trimming pared 1 base from V and 4 bases from J, leaving 19 bases between. The CDR3 sequence is 17 residues long. The full variable domain, in which reference TRBV7-9 and TRBJ2-5 provide the parts outside the CDR3, is DTGVSQNPRHKITKRGQNVTFRCDPISEHNRLYWYRQTLGQGPEFLTYFQNEAQLEKSRLLSDRFSAERPKGSFSTLEIQRTEQGDSAMYLCASSLGSSAGGLETQYFGPGTRLLVL.

The chain joins TRBV2 to TRBJ2-1, with 7 bases fitting TRBD2. Unmatched junction bases numbered 10, after V lost 8 bases and J lost 3 bases. CDR1 and CDR2 from the germline V gene are SNHLY and FYNNEI. CDR3 length: 15 residues. CDR3 loop: CASLEGSGYYNEQFF. CDR3 in DNA: TGTGCCAGCTTAGAGGGTAGCGGGTACTACAATGAGCAGTTCTTC.

This clone has just a few counts. V is TRBV27 and J is TRBJ1-4; 8 positions match TRBD1. Per the germline V gene, CDR1 is MNHEY and CDR2 is SMNVEV (reference sequence). The CDR3 spans 15 residues. Germline trimming cut 2 bases from V and 8 bases from J; bases unmatched to any gene: 7. CDR3 sequence: CASSLGRGLREKLFF. CDR3 coding DNA: TGTGCCAGCAGTTTAGGCAGGGGGCTAAGGGAAAAACTGTTTTTT.

This rearrangement joins TRBV7-3 to TRBJ2-3, with TRBD2 matching over 7 bases. Per the germline V gene, CDR1 is SGHTA and CDR2 is FQGTGA. The CDR3 totals 15 residues. V lost 1 base, J lost 3 bases, and 4 bases stayed unmatched. The CDR3 nucleotides are TGTGCCAGCAGCTTAAGTGCGGGAGATACAGATACGCAGTATTTT. It encodes CASSLSAGDTDTQYF.